These T cell receptor beta chains were read from a single sample in a study of blood T cells in healthy people across ages. TCRdb fed the 5' RACE reads into MiXCR, producing one record per CDR3 protein. The sample lists around 780,000 distinct CDR3 sequences, roughly 50% occurring once. Input material: blood. Receptor source: a man between 40 and 49 years old in good health. The CDR3 runs from the conserved cysteine through the conserved F or W. The order of the fields is V gene, J gene, D gene, clone size, CDR3 protein, CDR3 DNA. A D gene is named only where the DNA matches it firmly. The listing skips clone size in some rows; elsewhere it reads once, few, many or a size class.

V gene: TRBV3-1
J gene: TRBJ1-2
D gene: NA
clone size: NA
CDR3 protein: CASIQYPKTARFNYGYTF
CDR3 DNA: TGTGCCAGCATCCAATACCCTAAGACAGCTCGTTTTAACTATGGCTACACCTTC

V gene: TRBV7-8
J gene: TRBJ2-3
D gene: TRBD2
clone size: NA
CDR3 protein: CASSLRARQGGTSGRTDTQYF
CDR3 DNA: TGTGCCAGCAGCTTAAGGGCTAGGCAGGGAGGGACTAGCGGACGCACAGATACGCAGTATTTT

V gene: TRBV29-1
J gene: TRBJ1-4
D gene: NA
clone size: few
CDR3 protein: CSVGEQGDEKLFF
CDR3 DNA: TGCAGCGTTGGAGAGCAGGGCGATGAAAAACTGTTTTTT

V gene: TRBV6-1
J gene: TRBJ2-4
D gene: NA
clone size: few
CDR3 protein: CASSERAQQYF
CDR3 DNA: TGTGCCAGCAGTGAACGGGCTCAGCAGTACTTC

V gene: TRBV5-1
J gene: TRBJ2-1
D gene: TRBD2
clone size: NA
CDR3 protein: CASSRGEGPGNEQFF
CDR3 DNA: TGCGCCAGCAGCCGCGGGGAGGGTCCAGGAAATGAGCAGTTCTTC

V gene: TRBV9
J gene: TRBJ2-3
D gene: TRBD2
clone size: NA
CDR3 protein: CASSVRWTSGGADTQYF
CDR3 DNA: TGTGCCAGCAGCGTCAGGTGGACTAGCGGGGGAGCAGATACGCAGTATTTT

V gene: TRBV2
J gene: TRBJ2-7
D gene: NA
clone size: NA
CDR3 protein: CASSEAGHLSYEQYF
CDR3 DNA: TGTGCCAGCAGTGAAGCGGGACACCTCTCCTACGAGCAGTACTTC

V gene: TRBV5-1
J gene: TRBJ2-3
D gene: TRBD2
clone size: NA
CDR3 protein: CAGSYSSSGVDTQYF
CDR3 DNA: TGCGCCGGCAGCTATTCCTCTAGCGGAGTAGATACGCAGTATTTT

V gene: TRBV20-1
J gene: TRBJ2-3
D gene: NA
clone size: few
CDR3 protein: CSARTPSVLFTDTQYF
CDR3 DNA: TGCAGTGCTAGAACGCCTAGCGTACTATTCACAGATACGCAGTATTTT

V gene: TRBV6-1
J gene: TRBJ2-7
D gene: NA
clone size: NA
CDR3 protein: CASSEELDRTYEQYF
CDR3 DNA: TGTGCCAGCAGTGAAGAACTAGACCGCACCTACGAGCAGTACTTC

V gene: TRBV6-1
J gene: TRBJ1-2
D gene: NA
clone size: NA
CDR3 protein: CASSATWANYGYTF
CDR3 DNA: TGTGCCAGCAGCGCTACATGGGCTAACTATGGCTACACCTTC

V gene: TRBV4-2
J gene: TRBJ2-6
D gene: NA
clone size: NA
CDR3 protein: CASSRLGERGANVLTF
CDR3 DNA: TGTGCCAGCAGCCGCCTCGGGGAACGTGGGGCCAACGTCCTGACTTTC

V gene: TRBV6-2/TRBV6-3
J gene: TRBJ1-1
D gene: NA
clone size: NA
CDR3 protein: CAINMGMANTEAFF
CDR3 DNA: TGTGCCATCAATATGGGGATGGCAAACACTGAAGCTTTCTTT

V gene: TRBV7-9
J gene: TRBJ1-4
D gene: NA
clone size: NA
CDR3 protein: CASSPMGGPPANEKLFF
CDR3 DNA: TGTGCCAGCAGCCCGATGGGGGGGCCCCCAGCTAATGAAAAACTGTTTTTT

V gene: TRBV12-3/TRBV12-4
J gene: TRBJ1-6
D gene: NA
clone size: NA
CDR3 protein: CASTLTAGRNSPLHF
CDR3 DNA: TGTGCCAGCACCCTCACCGCAGGGCGGAATTCACCCCTCCACTTT

V gene: TRBV10-3
J gene: TRBJ2-5
D gene: TRBD2
clone size: NA
CDR3 protein: CAISELAGEKWNGQYF
CDR3 DNA: TGTGCCATCAGTGAACTAGCGGGAGAAAAATGGAATGGGCAGTACTTC

V gene: TRBV16
J gene: TRBJ2-7
D gene: NA
clone size: few
CDR3 protein: CASSLSLVGYEQYF
CDR3 DNA: TGTGCCAGCAGCCTTTCCCTCGTTGGCTACGAGCAGTACTTC

V gene: TRBV27
J gene: TRBJ2-5
D gene: NA
clone size: NA
CDR3 protein: CASASNVVGVEETQYF
CDR3 DNA: TGTGCCAGCGCGTCCAATGTGGTGGGGGTCGAAGAGACCCAGTACTTC

V gene: TRBV5-1
J gene: TRBJ1-2
D gene: TRBD1
clone size: NA
CDR3 protein: CASRSTGTANYGYTF
CDR3 DNA: TGCGCCAGCAGATCAACCGGGACAGCTAACTATGGCTACACCTTC

V gene: TRBV25-1
J gene: TRBJ2-1
D gene: NA
clone size: NA
CDR3 protein: CASSEASKVPSDEQFF
CDR3 DNA: TGTGCCAGCAGTGAAGCGTCCAAGGTACCTTCGGATGAGCAGTTCTTC

V gene: TRBV7-9
J gene: TRBJ2-3
D gene: TRBD2
clone size: NA
CDR3 protein: CASRTREGGTQYF
CDR3 DNA: TGTGCCAGCAGAACGCGGGAGGGCGGTACGCAGTATTTT

V gene: TRBV7-3
J gene: TRBJ1-1
D gene: NA
clone size: medium-sized
CDR3 protein: CASSLNFGLAFF
CDR3 DNA: TGTGCCAGCAGCTTAAATTTCGGGTTGGCTTTCTTT

V gene: TRBV28
J gene: TRBJ1-2
D gene: NA
clone size: NA
CDR3 protein: CASSFSEYGYTF
CDR3 DNA: TGTGCCAGCAGTTTTTCGGAGTATGGCTACACCTTC

V gene: TRBV7-3
J gene: TRBJ2-1
D gene: NA
clone size: NA
CDR3 protein: CASSSGAGQHNEHFF
CDR3 DNA: TGTGCCAGCAGCTCGGGCGCCGGACAGCACAATGAGCATTTCTTC

V gene: TRBV20-1
J gene: TRBJ2-3
D gene: NA
clone size: NA
CDR3 protein: CSAEAGAVTDTQYF
CDR3 DNA: TGCAGTGCGGAAGCAGGGGCGGTAACAGATACGCAGTATTTT

V gene: TRBV5-1
J gene: TRBJ1-1
D gene: NA
clone size: few
CDR3 protein: CASSFGVKNTEAFF
CDR3 DNA: TGCGCCAGCAGCTTCGGTGTGAAGAACACTGAAGCTTTCTTT

V gene: TRBV15
J gene: TRBJ2-5
D gene: TRBD1
clone size: many
CDR3 protein: CATSRTGGLTETQYF
CDR3 DNA: TGTGCCACCAGCAGGACAGGGGGCTTAACGGAGACCCAGTACTTC

V gene: TRBV20-1
J gene: TRBJ2-5
D gene: TRBD1
clone size: NA
CDR3 protein: CSARPRVQGRETQYF
CDR3 DNA: TGCAGTGCTAGACCGAGAGTACAGGGGAGAGAGACCCAGTACTTC

V gene: TRBV7-2
J gene: TRBJ2-1
D gene: TRBD2
clone size: NA
CDR3 protein: CASSATLAGGLEFF
CDR3 DNA: TGTGCCAGCAGCGCGACACTAGCGGGGGGGTTGGAGTTCTTC

V gene: TRBV7-2
J gene: TRBJ1-2
D gene: NA
clone size: NA
CDR3 protein: CASSLSVYGYTF
CDR3 DNA: TGTGCCAGCAGCTTATCGGTTTATGGCTACACCTTC

V gene: TRBV7-8
J gene: TRBJ2-7
D gene: TRBD2
clone size: NA
CDR3 protein: CASSQGLAGTYEQYF
CDR3 DNA: TGTGCCAGCAGCCAGGGACTAGCGGGCACCTACGAGCAGTACTTC

V gene: TRBV25-1
J gene: TRBJ2-5
D gene: NA
clone size: NA
CDR3 protein: CASSEDGGGETQYF
CDR3 DNA: TGTGCCAGCAGTGAAGACGGAGGGGGAGAGACCCAGTACTTC

V gene: TRBV20-1
J gene: TRBJ2-1
D gene: NA
clone size: few
CDR3 protein: CSASEHSSYNEQFF
CDR3 DNA: TGCAGTGCTAGCGAGCACAGCTCCTACAATGAGCAGTTCTTC

V gene: TRBV6-4
J gene: TRBJ2-1
D gene: TRBD2
clone size: NA
CDR3 protein: CASSVYSGLAAGGEQFF
CDR3 DNA: TGTGCCAGCAGTGTTTATTCGGGACTAGCGGCCGGGGGTGAGCAGTTCTTC

V gene: TRBV20-1
J gene: TRBJ2-1
D gene: NA
clone size: NA
CDR3 protein: CSAEGRGPSNEQFF
CDR3 DNA: TGCAGTGCCGAGGGGAGGGGGCCCTCCAATGAGCAGTTCTTC

V gene: TRBV7-3
J gene: TRBJ2-5
D gene: TRBD2
clone size: few
CDR3 protein: CASSSGLVGETQYF
CDR3 DNA: TGTGCCAGCAGCTCGGGACTAGTTGGAGAGACCCAGTACTTC

V gene: TRBV5-4
J gene: TRBJ2-1
D gene: NA
clone size: NA
CDR3 protein: CASSLAAGRSNEQFF
CDR3 DNA: TGTGCCAGCAGCTTGGCAGCAGGGAGAAGCAATGAGCAGTTCTTC

V gene: TRBV29-1
J gene: TRBJ2-7
D gene: NA
clone size: NA
CDR3 protein: CSVEAREYEQYF
CDR3 DNA: TGCAGCGTTGAGGCCAGGGAATACGAGCAGTACTTC

V gene: TRBV28
J gene: TRBJ2-5
D gene: NA
clone size: NA
CDR3 protein: CASSLGIRAGETQYF
CDR3 DNA: TGTGCCAGCAGTTTAGGGATTAGGGCGGGCGAGACCCAGTACTTC

V gene: TRBV2
J gene: TRBJ1-5
D gene: TRBD1
clone size: NA
CDR3 protein: CASRGTGGTSNQPQHF
CDR3 DNA: TGTGCCAGCAGGGGGACAGGGGGAACTAGCAATCAGCCCCAGCATTTT

V gene: TRBV7-3
J gene: TRBJ2-2
D gene: NA
clone size: NA
CDR3 protein: CASRGDQNTGELFF
CDR3 DNA: TGTGCCAGCAGGGGGGACCAAAACACCGGGGAGCTGTTTTTT

V gene: TRBV9
J gene: TRBJ1-2
D gene: NA
clone size: NA
CDR3 protein: CASGGPIRGSYGYTF
CDR3 DNA: TGTGCCAGCGGAGGACCGATCCGGGGTAGCTATGGCTACACCTTC

V gene: TRBV4-1
J gene: TRBJ2-6
D gene: NA
clone size: once
CDR3 protein: CASSHLDGSSGANVLTF
CDR3 DNA: TGCGCCAGCAGCCACTTGGACGGAAGCTCTGGGGCCAACGTCCTGACTTTC

V gene: TRBV28
J gene: TRBJ2-7
D gene: TRBD2
clone size: NA
CDR3 protein: CASTLGGLAGNYEQYF
CDR3 DNA: TGTGCCAGCACCTTGGGGGGGCTAGCGGGGAACTACGAGCAGTACTTC

V gene: TRBV12-3/TRBV12-4
J gene: TRBJ2-2
D gene: NA
clone size: NA
CDR3 protein: CASSFGQSTGELFF
CDR3 DNA: TGTGCCAGCAGTTTCGGACAGTCCACCGGGGAGCTGTTTTTT

V gene: TRBV7-3
J gene: TRBJ2-3
D gene: NA
clone size: NA
CDR3 protein: CASSQAGGAADTQYF
CDR3 DNA: TGTGCCAGCAGCCAAGCTGGGGGGGCGGCAGATACGCAGTATTTT

V gene: TRBV4-1
J gene: TRBJ2-1
D gene: NA
clone size: NA
CDR3 protein: CASSQVHRTTYNEQFF
CDR3 DNA: TGCGCCAGCAGCCAAGTTCACAGGACGACCTACAATGAGCAGTTCTTC